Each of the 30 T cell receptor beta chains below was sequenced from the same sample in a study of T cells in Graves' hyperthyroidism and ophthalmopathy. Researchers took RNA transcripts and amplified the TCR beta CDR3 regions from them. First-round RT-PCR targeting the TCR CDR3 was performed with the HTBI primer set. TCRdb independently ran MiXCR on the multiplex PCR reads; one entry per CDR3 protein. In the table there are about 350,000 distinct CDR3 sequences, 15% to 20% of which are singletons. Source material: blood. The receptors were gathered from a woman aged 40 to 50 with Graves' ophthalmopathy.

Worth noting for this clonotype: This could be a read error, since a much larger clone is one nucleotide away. The CDR3: CPSSSRGNSPLHF. The CDR3 region has the DNA TGTCCCAGCAGCTCGCGGGGTAATTCACCCCTCCACTTT. The chain employs TRBV7-2 and TRBJ1-6; D is ambiguous. The CDR3 spans 13 residues. Germline V CDR1 and CDR2: SGHTA, FQGNSA.

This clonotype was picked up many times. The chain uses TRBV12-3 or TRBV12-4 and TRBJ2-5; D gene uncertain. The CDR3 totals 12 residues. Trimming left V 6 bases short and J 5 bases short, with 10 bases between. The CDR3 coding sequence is TGTGCCAGCAGCCCAACGGTGGAGACCCAGTACTTC. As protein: CASSPTVETQYF.

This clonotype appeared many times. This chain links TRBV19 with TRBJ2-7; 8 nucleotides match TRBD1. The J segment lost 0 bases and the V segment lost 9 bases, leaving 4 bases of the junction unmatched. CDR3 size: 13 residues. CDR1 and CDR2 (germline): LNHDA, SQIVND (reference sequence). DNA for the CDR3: TGTGCCAGCCAGGACAGGGACTCCTACGAGCAGTACTTC. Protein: CASQDRDSYEQYF.

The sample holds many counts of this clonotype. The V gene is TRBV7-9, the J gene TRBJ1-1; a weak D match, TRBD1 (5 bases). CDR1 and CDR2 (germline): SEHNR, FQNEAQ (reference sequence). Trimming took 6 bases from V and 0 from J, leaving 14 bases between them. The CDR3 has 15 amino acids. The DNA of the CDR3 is TGTGCCAGCAGTCTCGACAGAGAATTGAACACTGAAGCTTTCTTT. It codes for CASSLDRELNTEAFF.

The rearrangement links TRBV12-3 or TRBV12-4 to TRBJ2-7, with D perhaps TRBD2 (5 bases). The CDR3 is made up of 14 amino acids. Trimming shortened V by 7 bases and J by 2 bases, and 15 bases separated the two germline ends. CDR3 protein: CASNGDYSPYEQYF. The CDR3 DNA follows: TGTGCCAGCAACGGAGACTACTCCCCCTACGAGCAGTACTTC.

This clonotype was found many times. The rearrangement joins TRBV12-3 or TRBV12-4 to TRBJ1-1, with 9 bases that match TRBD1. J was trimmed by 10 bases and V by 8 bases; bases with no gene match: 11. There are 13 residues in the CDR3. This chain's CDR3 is CASGPGQGSGAFF. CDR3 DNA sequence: TGTGCCAGCGGGCCGGGACAGGGAAGTGGAGCTTTCTTT.

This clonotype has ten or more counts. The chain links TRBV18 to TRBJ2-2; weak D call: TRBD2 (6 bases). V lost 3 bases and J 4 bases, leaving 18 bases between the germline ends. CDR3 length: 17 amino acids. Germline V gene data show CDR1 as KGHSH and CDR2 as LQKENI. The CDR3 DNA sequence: TGTGCCAGCTCACCTCTGGAGGGGCTAGCCAGCACCGGGGAGCTGTTTTTT. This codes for CASSPLEGLASTGELFF. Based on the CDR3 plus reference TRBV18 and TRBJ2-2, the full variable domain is NAGVMQNPRHLVRRRGQEARLRCSPMKGHSHVYWYRQLPEEGLKFMVYLQKENIIDESGMPKERFSAEFPKEGPSILRIQQVVRGDSAAYFCASSPLEGLASTGELFFGEGSRLTVL.

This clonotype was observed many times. The CDR3 spells CASSRIAIAGEQYF. The DNA of the CDR3 is TGTGCCAGCAGTCGAATAGCAATCGCGGGGGAGCAGTACTTC. V usage is TRBV28 and J usage is TRBJ2-7; perhaps TRBD2 as D (6 bases). This CDR3 spans 14 amino acids. The ends were cut back, 5 bases at V and 7 bases at J, with 18 bases in the middle. Germline CDR1 and CDR2: MDHEN and SYDVKM. The variable domain in full, with the rest retrieved from reference TRBV28 and TRBJ2-7, is DVKVTQSSRYLVKRTGEKVFLECVQDMDHENMFWYRQDPGLGLRLIYFSYDVKMKEKGDIPEGYSVSREKKERFSLILESASTNQTSMYLCASSRIAIAGEQYFGPGTRLTVT.

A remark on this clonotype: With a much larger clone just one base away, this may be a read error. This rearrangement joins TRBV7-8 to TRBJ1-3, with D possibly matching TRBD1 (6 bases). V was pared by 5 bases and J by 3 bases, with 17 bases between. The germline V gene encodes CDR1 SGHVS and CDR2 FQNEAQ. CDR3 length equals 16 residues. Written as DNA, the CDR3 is TGTGCCAGCAGCCTGGCCAGGGTGGGACATGGAAACACCATATATTTT. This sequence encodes CASSLARVGHGNTIYF.

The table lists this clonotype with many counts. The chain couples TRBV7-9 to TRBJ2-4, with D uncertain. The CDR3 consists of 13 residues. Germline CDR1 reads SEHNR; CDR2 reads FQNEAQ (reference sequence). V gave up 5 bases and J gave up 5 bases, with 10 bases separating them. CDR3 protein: CASSLRTENIQYF. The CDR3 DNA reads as TGTGCCAGCAGCCTGAGGACCGAAAACATTCAGTACTTC.

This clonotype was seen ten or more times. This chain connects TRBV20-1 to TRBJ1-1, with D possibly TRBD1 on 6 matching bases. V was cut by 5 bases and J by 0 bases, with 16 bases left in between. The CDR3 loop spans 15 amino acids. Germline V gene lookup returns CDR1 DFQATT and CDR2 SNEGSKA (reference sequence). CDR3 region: CSARRGGGLNTEAFF. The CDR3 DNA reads TGCAGTGCTCGAAGGGGGGGCGGCCTGAACACTGAAGCTTTCTTT.

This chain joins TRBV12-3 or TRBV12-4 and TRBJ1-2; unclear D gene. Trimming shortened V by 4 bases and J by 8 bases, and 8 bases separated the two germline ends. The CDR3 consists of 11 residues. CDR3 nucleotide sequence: TGTGCCAGCAGTTCTCCCGCCGGCTACACCTTC. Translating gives CASSSPAGYTF.

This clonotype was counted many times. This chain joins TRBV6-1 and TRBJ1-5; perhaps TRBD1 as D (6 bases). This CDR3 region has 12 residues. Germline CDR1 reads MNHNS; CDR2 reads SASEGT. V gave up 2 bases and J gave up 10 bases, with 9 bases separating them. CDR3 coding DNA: TGTGCCAGCAGTGAATCGGGGGCTCCCCAGCATTTT. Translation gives CASSESGAPQHF.

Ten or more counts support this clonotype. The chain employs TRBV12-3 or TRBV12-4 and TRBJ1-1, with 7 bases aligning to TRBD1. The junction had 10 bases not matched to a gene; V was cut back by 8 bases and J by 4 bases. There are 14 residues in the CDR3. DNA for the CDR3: TGTGCCAGCCTGACCCGACAGGGTTCCACTGAAGCTTTCTTT. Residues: CASLTRQGSTEAFF.

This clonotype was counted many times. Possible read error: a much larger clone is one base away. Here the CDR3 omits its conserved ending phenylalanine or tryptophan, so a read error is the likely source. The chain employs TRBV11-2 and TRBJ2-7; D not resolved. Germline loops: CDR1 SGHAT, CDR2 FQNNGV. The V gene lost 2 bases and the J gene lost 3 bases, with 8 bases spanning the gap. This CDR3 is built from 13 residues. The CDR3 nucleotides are TGTGCCAGCAGCTTAAGGCAGGTCTACGAGCAGTACCTC. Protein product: CASSLRQVYEQYL.

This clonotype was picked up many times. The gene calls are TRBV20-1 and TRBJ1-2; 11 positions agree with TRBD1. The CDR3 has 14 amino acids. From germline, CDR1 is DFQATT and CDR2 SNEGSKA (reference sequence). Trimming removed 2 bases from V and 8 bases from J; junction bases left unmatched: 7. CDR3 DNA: TGCAGTGCTAGACCGGGACAGGGGGTTGGAGGCTACACCTTC. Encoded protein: CSARPGQGVGGYTF.

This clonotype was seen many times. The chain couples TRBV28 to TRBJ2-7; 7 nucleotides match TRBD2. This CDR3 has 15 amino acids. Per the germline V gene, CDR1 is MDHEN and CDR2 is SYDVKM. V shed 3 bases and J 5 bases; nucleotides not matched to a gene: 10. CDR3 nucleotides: TGTGCCAGCAGTTTGGGCGGGAGAAGCGGGAACGAGCAGTACTTC. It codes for CASSLGGRSGNEQYF.

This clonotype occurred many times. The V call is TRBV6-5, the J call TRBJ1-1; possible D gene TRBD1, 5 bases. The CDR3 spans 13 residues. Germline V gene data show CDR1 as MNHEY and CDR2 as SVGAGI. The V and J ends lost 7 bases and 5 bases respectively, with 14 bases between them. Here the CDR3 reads CASKSGRGTEAFF. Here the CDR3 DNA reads TGTGCCAGCAAATCGGGACGGGGAACTGAAGCTTTCTTT.

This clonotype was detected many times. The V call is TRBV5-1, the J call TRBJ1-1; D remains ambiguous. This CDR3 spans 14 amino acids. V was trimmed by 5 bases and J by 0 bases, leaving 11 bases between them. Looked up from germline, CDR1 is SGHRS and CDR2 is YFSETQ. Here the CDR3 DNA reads TGCGCCAGCAGATGGAGAAATATGAACACTGAAGCTTTCTTT. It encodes CASRWRNMNTEAFF. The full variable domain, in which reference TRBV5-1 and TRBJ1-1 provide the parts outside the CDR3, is KAGVTQTPRYLIKTRGQQVTLSCSPISGHRSVSWYQQTPGQGLQFLFEYFSETQRNKGNFPGRFSGRQFSNSRSEMNVSTLELGDSALYLCASRWRNMNTEAFFGQGTRLTVV.

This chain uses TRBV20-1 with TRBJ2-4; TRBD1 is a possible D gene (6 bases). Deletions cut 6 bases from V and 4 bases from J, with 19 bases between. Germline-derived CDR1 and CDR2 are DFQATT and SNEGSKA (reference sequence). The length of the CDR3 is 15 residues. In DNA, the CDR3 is TGCAGTGCCCCTGACCCCGGGACAAGAAAAAACATTCAGTACTTC. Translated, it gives CSAPDPGTRKNIQYF.

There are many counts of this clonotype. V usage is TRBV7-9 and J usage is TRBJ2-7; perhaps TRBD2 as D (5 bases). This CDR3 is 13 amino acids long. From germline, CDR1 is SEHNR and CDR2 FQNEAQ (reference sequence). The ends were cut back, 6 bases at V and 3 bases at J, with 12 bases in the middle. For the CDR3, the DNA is TGTGCCAGCAGATCCGGGAAGTTCTACGAGCAGTACTTC. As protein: CASRSGKFYEQYF.

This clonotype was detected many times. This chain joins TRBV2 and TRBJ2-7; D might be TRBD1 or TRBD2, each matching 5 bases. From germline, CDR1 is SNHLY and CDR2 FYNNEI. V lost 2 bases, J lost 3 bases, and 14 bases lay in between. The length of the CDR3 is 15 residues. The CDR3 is CASSENLGTFYEQYF. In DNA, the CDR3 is TGTGCCAGCAGTGAAAATTTGGGGACCTTCTACGAGCAGTACTTC.

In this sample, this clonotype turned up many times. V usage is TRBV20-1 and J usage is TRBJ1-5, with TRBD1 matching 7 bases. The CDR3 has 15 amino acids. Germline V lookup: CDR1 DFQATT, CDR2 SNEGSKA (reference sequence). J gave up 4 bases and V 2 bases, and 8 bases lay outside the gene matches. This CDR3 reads CSARPTGQMNQPQHF. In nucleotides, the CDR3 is TGCAGTGCTAGACCCACGGGACAGATGAATCAGCCCCAGCATTTT.

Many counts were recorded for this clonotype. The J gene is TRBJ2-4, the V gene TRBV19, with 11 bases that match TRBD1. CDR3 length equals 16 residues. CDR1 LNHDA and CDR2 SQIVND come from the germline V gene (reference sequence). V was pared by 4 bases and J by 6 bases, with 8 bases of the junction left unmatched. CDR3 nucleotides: TGTGCCAGTAGTACCTCCGGGACAGGGGGAAGAAACATTCAGTACTTC. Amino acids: CASSTSGTGGRNIQYF.

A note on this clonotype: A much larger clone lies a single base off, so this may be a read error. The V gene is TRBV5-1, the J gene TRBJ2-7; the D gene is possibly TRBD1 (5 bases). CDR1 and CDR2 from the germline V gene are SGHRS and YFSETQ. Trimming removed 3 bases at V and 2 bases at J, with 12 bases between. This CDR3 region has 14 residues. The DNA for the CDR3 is TGCGCCAGCAGCTCCTGGGGCCCCGCCTACGAGCAGTACTTC. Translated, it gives CASSSWGPAYEQYF.

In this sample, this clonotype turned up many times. The CDR3 is CASSLGTKNIQYF. The DNA for the CDR3 is TGTGCCAGCAGTTTAGGGACCAAAAACATTCAGTACTTC. V gene TRBV27 combines with J gene TRBJ2-4; D is uncertain. The CDR3 runs to 13 residues. Germline loops: CDR1 MNHEY, CDR2 SMNVEV (reference sequence). V shed 2 bases and J shed 2 bases, with 4 bases lying between them.

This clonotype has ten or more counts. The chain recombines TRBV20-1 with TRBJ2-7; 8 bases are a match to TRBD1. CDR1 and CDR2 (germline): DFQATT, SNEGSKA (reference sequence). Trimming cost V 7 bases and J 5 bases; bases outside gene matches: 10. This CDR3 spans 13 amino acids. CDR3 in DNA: TGCAGTGGGATCCGGGACAGGATTAACGAGCAGTACTTC. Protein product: CSGIRDRINEQYF.

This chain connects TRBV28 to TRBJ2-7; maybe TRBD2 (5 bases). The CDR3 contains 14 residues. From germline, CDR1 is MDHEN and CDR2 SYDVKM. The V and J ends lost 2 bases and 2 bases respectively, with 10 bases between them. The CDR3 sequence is CASSLQDWPYEQYF. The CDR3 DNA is TGTGCCAGCAGTTTACAGGACTGGCCCTACGAGCAGTACTTC. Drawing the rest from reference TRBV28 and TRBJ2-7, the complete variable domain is DVKVTQSSRYLVKRTGEKVFLECVQDMDHENMFWYRQDPGLGLRLIYFSYDVKMKEKGDIPEGYSVSREKKERFSLILESASTNQTSMYLCASSLQDWPYEQYFGPGTRLTVT.

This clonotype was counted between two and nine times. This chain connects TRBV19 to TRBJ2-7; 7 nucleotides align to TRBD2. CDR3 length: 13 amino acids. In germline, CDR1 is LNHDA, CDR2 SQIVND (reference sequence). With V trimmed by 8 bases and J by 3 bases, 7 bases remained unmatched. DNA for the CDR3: TGTGCCAGTTCCCCAGCGGGGAGCTACGAGCAGTACTTC. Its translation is CASSPAGSYEQYF.

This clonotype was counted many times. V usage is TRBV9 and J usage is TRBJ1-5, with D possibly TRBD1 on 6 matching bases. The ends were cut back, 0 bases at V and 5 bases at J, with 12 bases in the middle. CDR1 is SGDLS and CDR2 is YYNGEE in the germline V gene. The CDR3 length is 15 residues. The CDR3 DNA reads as TGTGCCAGCAGCGTAGGAGGGGGGTTCGATCAGCCCCAGCATTTT. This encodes CASSVGGGFDQPQHF.